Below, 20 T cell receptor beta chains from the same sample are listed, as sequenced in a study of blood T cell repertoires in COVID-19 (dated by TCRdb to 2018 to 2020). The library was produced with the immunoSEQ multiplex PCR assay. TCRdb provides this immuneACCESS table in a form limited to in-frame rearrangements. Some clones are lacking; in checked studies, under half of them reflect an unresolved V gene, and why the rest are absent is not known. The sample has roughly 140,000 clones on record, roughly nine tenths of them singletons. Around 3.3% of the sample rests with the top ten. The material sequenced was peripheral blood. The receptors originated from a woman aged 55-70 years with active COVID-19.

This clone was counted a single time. The CDR3 DNA sequence: TGTGCCAGCTCCCTTCAGGGAGGAGGGACTGAAGCTTTCTTT. Translating it yields CASSLQGGGTEAFF. J is TRBJ1-1 and V is TRBV18; D might be TRBD1 (5 bases). V dropped 6 bases and J dropped 5 bases, with 16 bases sitting between them. This CDR3 has 14 residues. Germline CDR1 and CDR2: KGHSH and LQKENI.

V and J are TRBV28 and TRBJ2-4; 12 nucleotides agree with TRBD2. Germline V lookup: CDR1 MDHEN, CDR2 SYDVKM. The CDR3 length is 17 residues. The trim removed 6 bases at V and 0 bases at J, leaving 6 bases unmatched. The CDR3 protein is CASSVTSGGLAKNIQYF. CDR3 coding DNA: TGTGCCAGCAGCGTAACTAGCGGGGGGTTAGCCAAAAACATTCAGTACTTC.

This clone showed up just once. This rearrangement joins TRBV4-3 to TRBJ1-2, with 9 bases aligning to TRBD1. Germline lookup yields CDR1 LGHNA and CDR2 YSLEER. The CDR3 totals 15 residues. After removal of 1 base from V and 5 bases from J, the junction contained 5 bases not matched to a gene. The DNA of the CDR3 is TGCGCCAGCAGCCAAGGGGGACAGGGCCTGTATGGCTACACCTTC. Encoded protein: CASSQGGQGLYGYTF.

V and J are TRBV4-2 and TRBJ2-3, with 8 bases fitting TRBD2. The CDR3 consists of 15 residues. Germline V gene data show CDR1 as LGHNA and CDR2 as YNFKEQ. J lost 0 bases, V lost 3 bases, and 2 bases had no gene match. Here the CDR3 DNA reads TGTGCCAGCAGCCAGATAGCGGGAAGCACAGATACGCAGTATTTT. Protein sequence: CASSQIAGSTDTQYF.

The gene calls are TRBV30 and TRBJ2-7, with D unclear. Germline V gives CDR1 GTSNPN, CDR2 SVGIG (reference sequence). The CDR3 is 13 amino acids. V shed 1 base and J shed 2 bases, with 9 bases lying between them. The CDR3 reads CAWSGTATYEQYF. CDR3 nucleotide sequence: TGTGCCTGGAGTGGAACAGCCACCTACGAGCAGTACTTC.

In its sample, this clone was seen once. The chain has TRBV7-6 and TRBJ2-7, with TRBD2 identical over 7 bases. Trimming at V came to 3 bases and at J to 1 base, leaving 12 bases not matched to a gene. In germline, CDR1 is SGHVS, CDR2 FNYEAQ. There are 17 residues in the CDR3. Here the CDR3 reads CASSFYAGAGESYEQYF. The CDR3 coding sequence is TGTGCCAGCAGCTTCTACGCCGGTGCGGGAGAGTCCTACGAGCAGTACTTC. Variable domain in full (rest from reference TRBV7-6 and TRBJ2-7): GAGVSQSPRYKVTKRGQDVALRCDPISGHVSLYWYRQALGQGPEFLTYFNYEAQQDKSGLPNDRFSAERPEGSISTLTIQRTEQRDSAMYRCASSFYAGAGESYEQYFGPGTRLTVT.

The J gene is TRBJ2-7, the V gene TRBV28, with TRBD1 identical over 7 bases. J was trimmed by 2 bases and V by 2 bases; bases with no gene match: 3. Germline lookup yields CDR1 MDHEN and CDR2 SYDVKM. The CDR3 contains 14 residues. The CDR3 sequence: CASSLLGQAYEQYF. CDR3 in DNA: TGTGCCAGCAGTTTACTAGGACAGGCCTACGAGCAGTACTTC.

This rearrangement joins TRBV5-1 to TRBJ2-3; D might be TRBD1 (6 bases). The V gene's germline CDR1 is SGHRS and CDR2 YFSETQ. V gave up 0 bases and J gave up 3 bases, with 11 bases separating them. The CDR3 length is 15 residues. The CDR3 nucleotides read TGCGCCAGCAGCTTGGTACAGGGTAGGACAGATACGCAGTATTTT. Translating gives CASSLVQGRTDTQYF.

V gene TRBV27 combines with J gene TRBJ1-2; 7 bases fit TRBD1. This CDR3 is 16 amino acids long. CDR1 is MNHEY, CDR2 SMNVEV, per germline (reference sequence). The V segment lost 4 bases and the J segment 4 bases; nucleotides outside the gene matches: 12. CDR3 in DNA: TGTGCCAGCAGTTCAATGGGACAGTTGGTGGGCTATGGCTACACCTTC. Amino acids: CASSSMGQLVGYGYTF.

The CDR3: CASSFWGLAGGPEEQFF. The CDR3 DNA reads as TGTGCCAGCAGTTTTTGGGGACTAGCGGGAGGGCCTGAAGAGCAGTTCTTC. V gene TRBV28 combines with J gene TRBJ2-1; 16 bases match TRBD2. After removal of 3 bases from V and 10 bases from J, the junction contained 9 bases not matched to a gene. The CDR3 spans 17 residues. Per germline, CDR1 MDHEN and CDR2 SYDVKM.

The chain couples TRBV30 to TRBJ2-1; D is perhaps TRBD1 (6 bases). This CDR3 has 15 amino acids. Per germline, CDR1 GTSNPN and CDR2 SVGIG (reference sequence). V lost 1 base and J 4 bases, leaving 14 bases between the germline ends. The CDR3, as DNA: TGTGCCTGGAGTGACCCAAGGGGGAAGTACAATGAGCAGTTCTTC. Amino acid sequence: CAWSDPRGKYNEQFF. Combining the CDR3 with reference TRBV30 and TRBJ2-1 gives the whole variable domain SQTIHQWPATLVQPVGSPLSLECTVEGTSNPNLYWYRQAAGRGLQLLFYSVGIGQISSEVPQNLSASRPQDRQFILSSKKLLLSDSGFYLCAWSDPRGKYNEQFFGPGTRLTVL.

CDR3 nucleotide sequence: TGTGCCAGCAGTTACTCGAATCCCGGGTGGCAGCCCCAGCATTTT. Translating it yields CASSYSNPGWQPQHF. The genes are TRBV6-2 or TRBV6-3 and TRBJ1-5; D unclear. Germline loops: CDR1 MNHEY, CDR2 SVGEGT. Trimming stripped 0 bases from V and 7 bases from J, with 13 bases between. The CDR3 sequence is 15 residues long.

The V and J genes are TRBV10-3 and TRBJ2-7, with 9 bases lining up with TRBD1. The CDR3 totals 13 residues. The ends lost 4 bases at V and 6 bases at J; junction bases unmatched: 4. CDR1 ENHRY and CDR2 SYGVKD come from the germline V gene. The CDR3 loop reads CAISVGTGSEQYF. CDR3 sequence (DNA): TGTGCCATCAGTGTTGGGACAGGGTCCGAGCAGTACTTC.

CDR3 nucleotide sequence: TGTGCCAGCAGCCTCGGACAGTACAATGAGCAGTTCTTC. This codes for CASSLGQYNEQFF. The rearrangement uses TRBV7-9 and TRBJ2-1; D possibly corresponds to TRBD1 (6 bases). CDR1 is SEHNR and CDR2 is FQNEAQ in the germline V gene (reference sequence). CDR3 length equals 13 residues. Trimming took 5 bases from V and 4 from J, leaving 9 bases between them.

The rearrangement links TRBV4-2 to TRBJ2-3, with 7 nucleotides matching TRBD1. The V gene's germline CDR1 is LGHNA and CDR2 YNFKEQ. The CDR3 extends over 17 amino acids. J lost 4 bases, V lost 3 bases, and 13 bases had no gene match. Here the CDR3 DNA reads TGTGCCAGCAGCCAGCAGCTCCGGACAGGTGTGGCAGATACGCAGTATTTT. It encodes CASSQQLRTGVADTQYF.

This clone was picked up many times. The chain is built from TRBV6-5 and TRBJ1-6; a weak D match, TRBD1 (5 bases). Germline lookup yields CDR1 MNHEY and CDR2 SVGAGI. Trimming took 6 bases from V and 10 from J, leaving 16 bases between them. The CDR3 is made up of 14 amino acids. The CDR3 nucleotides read TGTGCCAGCAGCCCCGTGAGTGGGGCGTCACCCCTCCACTTT. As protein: CASSPVSGASPLHF.

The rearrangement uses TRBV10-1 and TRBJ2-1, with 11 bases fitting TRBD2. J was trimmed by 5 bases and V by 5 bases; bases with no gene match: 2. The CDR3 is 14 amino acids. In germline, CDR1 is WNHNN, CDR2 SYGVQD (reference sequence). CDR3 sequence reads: CASSPGLADNEQFF. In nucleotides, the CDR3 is TGCGCCAGCAGTCCGGGACTAGCGGACAATGAGCAGTTCTTC.

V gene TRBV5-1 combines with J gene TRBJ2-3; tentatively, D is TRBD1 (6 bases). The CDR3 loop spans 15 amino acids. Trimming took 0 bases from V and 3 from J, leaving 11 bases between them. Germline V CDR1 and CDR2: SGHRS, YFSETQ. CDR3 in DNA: TGCGCCAGCAGCTTGGAAGGGGGTGGGACAGATACGCAGTATTTT. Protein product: CASSLEGGGTDTQYF.

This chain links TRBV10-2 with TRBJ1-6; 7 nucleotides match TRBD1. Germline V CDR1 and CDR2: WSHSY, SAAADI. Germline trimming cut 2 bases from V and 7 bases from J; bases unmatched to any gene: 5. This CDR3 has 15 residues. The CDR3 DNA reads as TGCGCCAGCAGTGAGCGACAGGGTCAAAATTCACCCCTCCACTTT. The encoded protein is CASSERQGQNSPLHF.

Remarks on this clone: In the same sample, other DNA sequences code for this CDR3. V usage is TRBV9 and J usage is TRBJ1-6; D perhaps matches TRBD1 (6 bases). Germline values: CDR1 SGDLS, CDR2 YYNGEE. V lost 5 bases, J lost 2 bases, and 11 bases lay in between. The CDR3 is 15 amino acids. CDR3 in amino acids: CASSSGDAYNSPLHF. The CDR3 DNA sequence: TGTGCCAGCAGTTCAGGGGACGCCTATAATTCACCCCTCCACTTT.